This TCR beta chain was retrieved from a study of cytomegalovirus exposure and HLA in healthy donors. This PCR relied on a set of 60 Vbeta primers and 13 Jbeta primers. TCRdb's table, derived via immunoSEQ multiplex PCR, lists solely in-frame clones and lacks some. The table has under 85,000 clones, about 74% seen once. This clone was counted a few times. The TCR sequence derives from a woman in her 30s in good health and CMV-seropositive. Sample: PBMCs.

CDR3 protein: CASSLEGVNTEAFF. CDR3 nucleotides: TGTGCCAGCAGTTTAGAGGGGGTGAACACTGAAGCTTTCTTT. The rearrangement joins TRBV28 to TRBJ1-1, with a tentative D call TRBD1 (6 bases). The germline CDR1 and CDR2 sequences are MDHEN and SYDVKM. V lost 2 bases to trimming and J lost 0 bases, with 7 bases between them. The CDR3 runs 14 residues.